The clone carrying this T cell receptor beta chain occurred once. This sample is drawn from a study of blood T cell repertoires in COVID-19. Profiling relied on immunoSEQ multiplex PCR, and the TCRdb table lists in-frame clones only, not all of them. The sample records roughly 250,000 clones, 70% to 90% being singletons. In germline, CDR1 is SGHNT, CDR2 YYREEE (reference sequence). V dropped 0 bases and J dropped 1 base, with 16 bases sitting between them. The CDR3 sequence is 17 residues long. Sequencing input: PBMCs or T cells enriched from blood (not recorded which). The chain is built from TRBV5-4 and TRBJ1-1, with D perhaps matching TRBD1 (6 bases). This TCR derives from a woman aged 30 to 39 who had recovered from COVID-19. This CDR3 is CASSLGGGGARNTEAFF. CDR3 bases: TGTGCCAGCAGCTTGGGTGGCGGGGGGGCAAGGAACACTGAAGCTTTCTTT.